This entry lists 14 T cell receptor beta chains sequenced from one sample in a study of response to subunit inactivated influenza vaccine listed by TCRdb under 2018. The method was RT-PCR. Sequencing relied on an Illumina HiSeq 2500. In TCRdb, the public reads were trimmed at Q25 with fastp and aligned with MiXCR, with productive beta chains retained. Rows are combined by CDR3 protein, so each entry shows the most common genes and DNA. For this sample the table gives some 550,000 distinct CDR3 sequences, of which roughly 25% were detected only once. The ten largest clonotypes hold around 2.8% of the sample. The same sample was also studied in work on T cells expressing NK-cell markers. The second source states: The TCR beta cDNA libraries were made using 5'RACE template switching, a step that added both a universal primer site and unique molecular identifiers.

This specimen was CD4+ T cells sorted from PBMCs, taken 12 days after vaccination. The receptor set was obtained from a man aged 50 to 60 who received an inactivated influenza vaccine. Donor details come from another sample of the same person, matched by shared clones.

The rearrangement joins TRBV11-2 to TRBJ2-1, with 11 bases aligning to TRBD2. V dropped 4 bases and J dropped 2; count of bases not matched to a gene: 4. The CDR3 spans 16 residues. CDR1 is SGHAT, CDR2 FQNNGV, per germline. The CDR3 DNA is TGTGCCAGCAGCTCCCCTAGCGGGGGGCCCTACAATGAGCAGTTCTTC. Residues: CASSSPSGGPYNEQFF.

The chain uses TRBV10-3 and TRBJ1-1; perhaps TRBD1 as D (6 bases). The V end was cut by 7 bases, the J end by 4 bases, with 13 bases between. This CDR3 has 13 amino acids. Germline loops: CDR1 ENHRY, CDR2 SYGVKD. The CDR3 loop reads CAIKGGAGTEAFF. CDR3 nucleotides: TGTGCCATCAAGGGGGGGGCGGGCACTGAAGCTTTCTTT.

This clonotype was detected a few times. This chain connects TRBV4-1 to TRBJ2-1; TRBD1 agrees at 9 bases. The CDR3 is 16 amino acids. V trimming: 3 bases; J trimming: 7 bases; junction bases outside the gene matches: 10. CDR1 MGHRA and CDR2 YSYEKL come from the germline V gene. The DNA for the CDR3 is TGCGCCAGCAGCCACAGACAGGGGGGATACACAAATGAGCAGTTCTTC. Protein sequence: CASSHRQGGYTNEQFF.

The V gene is TRBV20-1, the J gene TRBJ2-2; the match to TRBD2 covers 10 bases. This CDR3 spans 16 amino acids. The trim removed 6 bases at V and 4 bases at J, leaving 11 bases unmatched. Germline-derived CDR1 and CDR2 are DFQATT and SNEGSKA (reference sequence). DNA of the CDR3: TGCAGTGCCCACCGAAGGAGCGGGAGGGCCACCGGGGAGCTGTTTTTT. It yields the protein CSAHRRSGRATGELFF.

The rearrangement joins TRBV12-3 or TRBV12-4 to TRBJ2-7; 10 bases agree with TRBD1. This CDR3 comprises 15 residues. V shed 4 bases and J 4 bases; nucleotides not matched to a gene: 7. The CDR3 is CASSSRQGAAYEQYF. The CDR3 coding sequence is TGTGCCAGCAGTTCCCGACAGGGGGCGGCGTACGAGCAGTACTTC.

The gene calls are TRBV6-2 or TRBV6-3 and TRBJ2-1; 7 bases fit TRBD2. The CDR3 spans 15 residues. V was pared by 2 bases and J by 7 bases, with 8 bases of the junction left unmatched. From germline, CDR1 is MNHEY and CDR2 SVGEGT. CDR3 bases: TGTGCCAGCAGTTACCGGGGGAGGGTTGGAAATGAGCAGTTCTTC. This sequence encodes CASSYRGRVGNEQFF.

This clonotype was observed a handful of times. The V gene is TRBV29-1, the J gene TRBJ2-2, with 8 bases aligning to TRBD1. V trimming: 7 bases; J trimming: 5 bases; junction bases outside the gene matches: 6. There are 13 residues in the CDR3. The germline V gene has CDR1 SQVTM and CDR2 ANQGSEA. Here the CDR3 reads CSAGQVLTGELFF. The CDR3 DNA reads TGCAGCGCGGGACAGGTCCTGACCGGGGAGCTGTTTTTT.

This clonotype was recorded many times. The V call is TRBV6-2 or TRBV6-3, the J call TRBJ2-2; TRBD1 agrees at 8 bases. With 6 bases clipped from V and 1 base from J, the junction kept 4 bases outside the gene matches. Germline CDR1 is MNHEY and CDR2 is SVGEGT. The CDR3 length is 15 residues. The CDR3 sequence: CASSPGTGNTGELFF. CDR3 bases: TGTGCCAGCAGCCCCGGGACAGGGAACACCGGGGAGCTGTTTTTT.

This clonotype was observed a handful of times. CDR3: CASSEGGLNYGYTF. The CDR3 DNA follows: TGTGCCAGCAGTGAGGGCGGCTTGAACTATGGCTACACCTTC. The chain carries TRBV6-1 and TRBJ1-2; D unclear. V was clipped by 3 bases and J by 2 bases, with 10 bases between them. CDR1 is MNHNS, CDR2 SASEGT, per germline. The length of the CDR3 is 14 residues.

This clonotype was detected a few times. The rearrangement uses TRBV9 and TRBJ2-3, with D unclear. V was clipped by 3 bases and J by 2 bases, with 10 bases between them. This CDR3 has 14 amino acids. Germline V gene lookup returns CDR1 SGDLS and CDR2 YYNGEE. CDR3 sequence: CASSANRNTDTQYF. For the CDR3, the DNA is TGTGCCAGCAGCGCGAACCGGAACACAGATACGCAGTATTTT.

The chain has TRBV29-1 and TRBJ2-5, with D hard to call. The germline V and J ends were trimmed by 7 bases and 4 bases, with 16 bases remaining between them. CDR3 length: 13 amino acids. CDR1 SQVTM and CDR2 ANQGSEA come from the germline V gene. CDR3 bases: TGCAGCGCCCGGGTTTCGGGCCCAGAGACCCAGTACTTC. Translating it yields CSARVSGPETQYF.

The rearrangement joins TRBV20-1 to TRBJ2-5; the D call may be TRBD1 or TRBD2 (5 bases each). The germline V gene encodes CDR1 DFQATT and CDR2 SNEGSKA (reference sequence). The CDR3 covers 14 residues. V shed 1 base and J shed 1 base, with 10 bases lying between them. In DNA form, the CDR3 reads TGCAGTGCTAGAGCCGGGGCATTCCAAGAGACCCAGTACTTC. This encodes CSARAGAFQETQYF.

This clonotype has only a few counts. The rearrangement links TRBV4-1 to TRBJ2-1, with 11 positions matching TRBD2. CDR1 is MGHRA, CDR2 YSYEKL, per germline. The CDR3 loop spans 17 amino acids. Trimming at V came to 4 bases and at J to 2 bases, leaving 7 bases not matched to a gene. This CDR3 is CASSRRLAGGTYNEQFF. In nucleotides, the CDR3 is TGCGCCAGCAGCCGCCGCTTAGCGGGGGGGACCTACAATGAGCAGTTCTTC.

The V and J genes are TRBV7-9 and TRBJ1-4, with D hard to call. CDR1 is SEHNR and CDR2 is FQNEAQ in the germline V gene (reference sequence). Trimming left V 0 bases short and J 13 bases short, with 12 bases between. The CDR3 length is 13 residues. In DNA form, the CDR3 reads TGTGCCAGCAGCTTAGCAACCGCCTCGGTACTGTTTTTT. It specifies CASSLATASVLFF.